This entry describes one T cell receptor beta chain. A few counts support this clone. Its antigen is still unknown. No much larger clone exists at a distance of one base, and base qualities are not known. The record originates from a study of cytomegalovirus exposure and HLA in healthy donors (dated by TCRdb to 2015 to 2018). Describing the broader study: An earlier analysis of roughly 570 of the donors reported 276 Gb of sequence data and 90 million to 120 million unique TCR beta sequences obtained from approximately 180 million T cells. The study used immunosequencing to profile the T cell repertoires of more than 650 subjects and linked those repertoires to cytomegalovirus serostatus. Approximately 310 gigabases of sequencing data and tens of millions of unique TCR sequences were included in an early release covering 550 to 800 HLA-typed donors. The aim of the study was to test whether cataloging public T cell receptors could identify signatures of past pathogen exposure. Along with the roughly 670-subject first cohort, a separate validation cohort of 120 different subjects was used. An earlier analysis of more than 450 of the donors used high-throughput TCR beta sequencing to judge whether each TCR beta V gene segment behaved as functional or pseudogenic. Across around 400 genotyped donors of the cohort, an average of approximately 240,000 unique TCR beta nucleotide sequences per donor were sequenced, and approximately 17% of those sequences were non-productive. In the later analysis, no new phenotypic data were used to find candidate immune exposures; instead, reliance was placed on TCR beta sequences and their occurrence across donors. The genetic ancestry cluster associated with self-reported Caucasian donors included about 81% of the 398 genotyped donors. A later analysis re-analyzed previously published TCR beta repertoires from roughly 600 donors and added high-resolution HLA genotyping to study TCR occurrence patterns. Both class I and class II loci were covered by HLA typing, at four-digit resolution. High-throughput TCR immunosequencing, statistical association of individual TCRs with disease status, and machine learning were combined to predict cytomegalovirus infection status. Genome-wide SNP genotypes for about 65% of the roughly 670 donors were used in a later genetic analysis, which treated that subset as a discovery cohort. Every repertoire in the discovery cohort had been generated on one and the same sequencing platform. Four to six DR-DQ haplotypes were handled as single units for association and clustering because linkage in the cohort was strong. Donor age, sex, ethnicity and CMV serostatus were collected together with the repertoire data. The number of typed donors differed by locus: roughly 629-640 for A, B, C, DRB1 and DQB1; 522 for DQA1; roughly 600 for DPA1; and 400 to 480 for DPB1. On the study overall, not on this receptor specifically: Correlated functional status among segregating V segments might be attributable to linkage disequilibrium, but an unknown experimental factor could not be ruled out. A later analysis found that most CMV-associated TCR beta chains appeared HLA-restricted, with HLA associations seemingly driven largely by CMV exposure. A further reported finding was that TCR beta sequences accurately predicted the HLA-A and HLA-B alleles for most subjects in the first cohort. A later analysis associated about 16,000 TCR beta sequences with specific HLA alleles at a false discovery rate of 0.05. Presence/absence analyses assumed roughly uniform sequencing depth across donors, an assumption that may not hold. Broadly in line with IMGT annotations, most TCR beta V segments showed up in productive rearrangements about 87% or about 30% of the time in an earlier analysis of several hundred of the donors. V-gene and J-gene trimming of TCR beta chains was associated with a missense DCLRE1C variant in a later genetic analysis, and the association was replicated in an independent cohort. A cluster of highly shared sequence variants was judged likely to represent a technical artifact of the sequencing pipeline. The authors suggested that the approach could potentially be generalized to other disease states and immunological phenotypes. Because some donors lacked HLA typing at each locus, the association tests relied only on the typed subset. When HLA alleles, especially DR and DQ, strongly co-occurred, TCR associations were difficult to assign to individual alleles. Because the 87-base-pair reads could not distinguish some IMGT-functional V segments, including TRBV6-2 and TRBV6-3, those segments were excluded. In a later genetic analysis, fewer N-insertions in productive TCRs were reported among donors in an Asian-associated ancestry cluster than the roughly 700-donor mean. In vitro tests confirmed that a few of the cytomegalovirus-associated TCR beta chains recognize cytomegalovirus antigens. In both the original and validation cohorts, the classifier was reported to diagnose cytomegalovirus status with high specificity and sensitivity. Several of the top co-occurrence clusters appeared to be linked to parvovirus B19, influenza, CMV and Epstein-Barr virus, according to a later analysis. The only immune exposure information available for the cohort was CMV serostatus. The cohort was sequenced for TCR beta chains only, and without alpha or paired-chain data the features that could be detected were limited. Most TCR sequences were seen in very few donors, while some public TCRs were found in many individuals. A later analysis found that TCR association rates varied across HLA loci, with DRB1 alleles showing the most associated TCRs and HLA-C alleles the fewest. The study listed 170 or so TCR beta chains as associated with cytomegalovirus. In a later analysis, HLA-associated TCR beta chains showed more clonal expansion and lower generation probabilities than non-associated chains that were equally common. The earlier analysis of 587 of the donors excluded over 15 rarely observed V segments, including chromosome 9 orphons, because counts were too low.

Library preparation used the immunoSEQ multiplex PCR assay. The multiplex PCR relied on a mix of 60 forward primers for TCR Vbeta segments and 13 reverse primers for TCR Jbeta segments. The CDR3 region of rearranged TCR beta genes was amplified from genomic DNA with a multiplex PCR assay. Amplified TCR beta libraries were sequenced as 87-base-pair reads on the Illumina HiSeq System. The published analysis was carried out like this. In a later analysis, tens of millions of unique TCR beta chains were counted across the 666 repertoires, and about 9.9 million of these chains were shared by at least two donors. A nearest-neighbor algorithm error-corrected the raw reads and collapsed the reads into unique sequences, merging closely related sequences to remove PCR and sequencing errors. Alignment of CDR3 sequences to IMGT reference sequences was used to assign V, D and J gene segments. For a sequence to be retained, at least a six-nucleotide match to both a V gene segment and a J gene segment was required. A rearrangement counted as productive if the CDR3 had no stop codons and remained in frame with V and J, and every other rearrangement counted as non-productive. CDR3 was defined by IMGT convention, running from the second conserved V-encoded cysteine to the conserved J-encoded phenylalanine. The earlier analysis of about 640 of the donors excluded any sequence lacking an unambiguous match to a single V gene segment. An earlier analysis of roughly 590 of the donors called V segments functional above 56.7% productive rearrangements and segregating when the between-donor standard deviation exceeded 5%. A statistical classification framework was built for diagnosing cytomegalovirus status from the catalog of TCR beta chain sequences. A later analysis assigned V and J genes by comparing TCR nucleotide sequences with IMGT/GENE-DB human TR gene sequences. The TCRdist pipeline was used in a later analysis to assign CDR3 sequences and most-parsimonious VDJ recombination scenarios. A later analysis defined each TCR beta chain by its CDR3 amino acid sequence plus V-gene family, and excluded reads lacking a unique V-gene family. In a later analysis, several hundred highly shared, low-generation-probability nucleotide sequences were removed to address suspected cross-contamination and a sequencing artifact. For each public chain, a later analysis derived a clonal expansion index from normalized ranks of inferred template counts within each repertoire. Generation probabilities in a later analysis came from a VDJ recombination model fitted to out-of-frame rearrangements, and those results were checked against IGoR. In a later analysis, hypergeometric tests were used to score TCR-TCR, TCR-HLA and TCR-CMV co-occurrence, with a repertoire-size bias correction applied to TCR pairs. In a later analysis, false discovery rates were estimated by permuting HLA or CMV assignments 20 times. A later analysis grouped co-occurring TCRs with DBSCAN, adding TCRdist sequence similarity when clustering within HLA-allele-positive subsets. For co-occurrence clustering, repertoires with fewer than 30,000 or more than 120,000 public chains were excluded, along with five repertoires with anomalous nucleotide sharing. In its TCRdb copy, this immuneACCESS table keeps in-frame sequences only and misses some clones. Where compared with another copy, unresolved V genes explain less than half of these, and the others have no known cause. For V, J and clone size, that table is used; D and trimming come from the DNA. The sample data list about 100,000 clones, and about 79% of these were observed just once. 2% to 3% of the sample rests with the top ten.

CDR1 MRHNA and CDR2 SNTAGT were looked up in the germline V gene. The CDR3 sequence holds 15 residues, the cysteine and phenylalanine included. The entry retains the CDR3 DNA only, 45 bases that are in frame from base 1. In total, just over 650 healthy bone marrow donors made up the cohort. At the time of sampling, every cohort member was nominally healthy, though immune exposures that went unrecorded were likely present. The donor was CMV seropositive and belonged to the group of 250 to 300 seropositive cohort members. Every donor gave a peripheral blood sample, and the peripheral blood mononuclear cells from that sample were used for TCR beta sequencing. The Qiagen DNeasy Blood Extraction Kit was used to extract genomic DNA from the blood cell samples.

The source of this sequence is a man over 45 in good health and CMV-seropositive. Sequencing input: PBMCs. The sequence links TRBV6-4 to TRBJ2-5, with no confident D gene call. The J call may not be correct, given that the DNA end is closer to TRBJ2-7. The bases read TGTGCCAGCAGTGACTATCAACATCCAGGCTACGAGCAGTACTTC. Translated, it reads CASSDYQHPGYEQYF.